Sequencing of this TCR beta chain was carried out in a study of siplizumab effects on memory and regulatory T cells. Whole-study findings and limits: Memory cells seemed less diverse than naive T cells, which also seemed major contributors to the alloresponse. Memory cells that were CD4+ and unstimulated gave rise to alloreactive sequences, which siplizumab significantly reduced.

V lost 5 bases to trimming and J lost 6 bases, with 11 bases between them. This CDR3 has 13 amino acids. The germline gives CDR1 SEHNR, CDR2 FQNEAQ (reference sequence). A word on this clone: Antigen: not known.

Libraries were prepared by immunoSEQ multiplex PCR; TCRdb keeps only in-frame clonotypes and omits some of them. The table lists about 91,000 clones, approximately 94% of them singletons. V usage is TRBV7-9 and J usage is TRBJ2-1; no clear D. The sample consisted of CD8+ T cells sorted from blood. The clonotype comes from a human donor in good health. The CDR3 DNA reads TGTGCCAGCAGCCCATCCGGGCCCAATGAGCAGTTCTTC. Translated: CASSPSGPNEQFF.